The text below deals with one TCR beta chain. These data are taken from a study of blood T cell repertoires in COVID-19. Overall study: Some COVID-19 samples were acute and others convalescent; all came from the United States, Italy and Spain. The analysed material was cDNA or gDNA that came from T cells, B-cell-depleted T cells, or PBMCs.

This CDR3 contains 16 residues. Germline CDR1 and CDR2: SGHNT and YYREEE (reference sequence). With V trimmed by 3 bases and J by 4 bases, 11 bases remained unmatched. Authors' processing steps: The authors estimated nucleated cell counts from reference gene primer amplification. Clones were sequenced by immunoSEQ multiplex PCR, and TCRdb holds only the in-frame ones, with some missing. The V and J calls and clone size come from that table; D and trimming were worked out from the DNA. The repertoire includes some 260,000 clones, approximately 86% of them detected once, and roughly 3.1% sits in the top ten.

This chain connects TRBV5-4 to TRBJ2-7; 9 nucleotides agree with TRBD2. The clonotype was recovered from a young woman with acute or convalescent COVID-19. Sequenced sample: peripheral blood. CDR3 loop: CASSWVTSGTKYEQYF. CDR3 in DNA: TGTGCCAGCAGCTGGGTGACTAGCGGAACAAAATACGAGCAGTACTTC.